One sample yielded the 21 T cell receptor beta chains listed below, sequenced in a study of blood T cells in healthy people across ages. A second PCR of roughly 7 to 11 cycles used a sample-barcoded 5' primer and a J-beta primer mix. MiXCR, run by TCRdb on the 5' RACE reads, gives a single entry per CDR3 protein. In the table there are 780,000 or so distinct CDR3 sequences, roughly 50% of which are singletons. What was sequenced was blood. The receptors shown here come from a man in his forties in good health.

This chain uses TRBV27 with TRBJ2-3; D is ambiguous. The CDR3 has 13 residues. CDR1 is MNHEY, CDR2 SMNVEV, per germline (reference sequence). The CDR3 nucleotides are TGTGGGGTGGGTCACGCCATAAGGGATACGCAGTATTTT. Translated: CGVGHAIRDTQYF.

The chain's CDR3 is CASSREGSGYTGELFF. The DNA for the CDR3 is TGTGCCAGCAGCCGTGAGGGGAGTGGTTACACCGGGGAGCTGTTTTTT. V gene TRBV9 combines with J gene TRBJ2-2; D tentatively fits TRBD1 or TRBD2 (5 bases each). The germline V gene encodes CDR1 SGDLS and CDR2 YYNGEE. This CDR3 has 16 amino acids. The ends were cut back, 4 bases at V and 3 bases at J, with 16 bases in the middle.

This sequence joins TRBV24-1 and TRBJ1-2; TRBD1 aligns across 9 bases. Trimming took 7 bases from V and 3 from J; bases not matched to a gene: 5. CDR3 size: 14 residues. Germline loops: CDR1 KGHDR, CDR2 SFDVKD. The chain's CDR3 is CATSGDRDYYGYTF. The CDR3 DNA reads TGTGCCACCAGCGGGGACAGGGACTACTATGGCTACACCTTC.

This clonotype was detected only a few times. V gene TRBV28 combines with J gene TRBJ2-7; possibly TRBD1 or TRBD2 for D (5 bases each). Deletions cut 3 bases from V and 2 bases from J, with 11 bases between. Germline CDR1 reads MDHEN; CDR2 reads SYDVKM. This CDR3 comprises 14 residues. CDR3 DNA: TGTGCCAGCAGTTTCGGGACGTCAACCTACGAGCAGTACTTC. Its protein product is CASSFGTSTYEQYF.

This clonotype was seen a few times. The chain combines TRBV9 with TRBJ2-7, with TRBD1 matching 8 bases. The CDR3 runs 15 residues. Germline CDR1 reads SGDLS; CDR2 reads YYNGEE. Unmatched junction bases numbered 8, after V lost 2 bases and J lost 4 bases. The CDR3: CASSVRQTGDYEQYF. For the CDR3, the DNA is TGTGCCAGCAGCGTCCGACAGACAGGGGATTACGAGCAGTACTTC.

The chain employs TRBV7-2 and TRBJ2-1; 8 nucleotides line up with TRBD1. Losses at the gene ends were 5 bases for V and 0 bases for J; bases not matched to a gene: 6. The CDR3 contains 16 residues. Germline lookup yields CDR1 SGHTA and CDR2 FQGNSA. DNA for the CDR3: TGTGCCAGCAGCCCCCTTACAGGGGGCTCCTACAATGAGCAGTTCTTC. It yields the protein CASSPLTGGSYNEQFF.

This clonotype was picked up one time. The CDR3 DNA reads TGCAGTGCTAGTCAGCTAGTGGGAGATACGCAGTATTTT. Amino acid sequence: CSASQLVGDTQYF. The rearrangement links TRBV20-1 to TRBJ2-3; D not certain. The germline V gene encodes CDR1 DFQATT and CDR2 SNEGSKA (reference sequence). The ends were cut back, 3 bases at V and 5 bases at J, with 12 bases in the middle. The CDR3 has 13 amino acids.

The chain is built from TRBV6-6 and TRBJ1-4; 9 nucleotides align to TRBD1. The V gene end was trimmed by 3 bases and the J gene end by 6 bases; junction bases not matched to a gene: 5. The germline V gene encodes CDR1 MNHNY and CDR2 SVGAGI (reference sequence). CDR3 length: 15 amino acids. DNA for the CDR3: TGTGCCAGCAGTTATGGGGACAGGGTTGATGAAAAACTGTTTTTT. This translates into CASSYGDRVDEKLFF.

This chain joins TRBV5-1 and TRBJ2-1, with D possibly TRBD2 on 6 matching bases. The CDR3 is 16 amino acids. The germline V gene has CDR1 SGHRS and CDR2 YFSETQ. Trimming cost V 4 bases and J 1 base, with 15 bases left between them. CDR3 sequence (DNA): TGCGCCAGCAGCCGCCCGGGGGAAGTATCCTACAATGAGCAGTTCTTC. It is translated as CASSRPGEVSYNEQFF. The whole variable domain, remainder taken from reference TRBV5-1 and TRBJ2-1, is KAGVTQTPRYLIKTRGQQVTLSCSPISGHRSVSWYQQTPGQGLQFLFEYFSETQRNKGNFPGRFSGRQFSNSRSEMNVSTLELGDSALYLCASSRPGEVSYNEQFFGPGTRLTVL.

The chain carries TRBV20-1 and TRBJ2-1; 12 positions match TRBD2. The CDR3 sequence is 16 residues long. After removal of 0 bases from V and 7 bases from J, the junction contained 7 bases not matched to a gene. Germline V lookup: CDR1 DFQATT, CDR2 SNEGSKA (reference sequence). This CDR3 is CSARERLAGARNEQFF. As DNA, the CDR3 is TGCAGTGCTAGAGAGAGACTAGCGGGAGCTAGGAATGAGCAGTTCTTC.

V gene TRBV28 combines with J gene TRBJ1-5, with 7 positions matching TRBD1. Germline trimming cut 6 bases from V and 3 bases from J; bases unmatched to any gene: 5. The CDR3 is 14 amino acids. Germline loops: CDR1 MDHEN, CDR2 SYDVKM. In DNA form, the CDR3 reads TGTGCCAGCAGCCAGGGACAGATCAATCAGCCCCAGCATTTT. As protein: CASSQGQINQPQHF.

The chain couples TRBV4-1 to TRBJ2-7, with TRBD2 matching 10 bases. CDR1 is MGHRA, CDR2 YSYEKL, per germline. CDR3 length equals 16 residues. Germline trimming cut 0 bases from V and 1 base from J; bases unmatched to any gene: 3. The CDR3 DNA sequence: TGCGCCAGCAGCCAAGATACTAGCGGGGAATCCTACGAGCAGTACTTC. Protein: CASSQDTSGESYEQYF.

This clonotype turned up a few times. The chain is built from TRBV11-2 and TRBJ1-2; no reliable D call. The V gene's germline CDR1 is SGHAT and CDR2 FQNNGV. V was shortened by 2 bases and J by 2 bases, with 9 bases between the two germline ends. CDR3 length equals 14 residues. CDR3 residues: CASSLSSRNYGYTF. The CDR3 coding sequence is TGTGCCAGCAGCTTATCGTCTCGGAACTATGGCTACACCTTC.

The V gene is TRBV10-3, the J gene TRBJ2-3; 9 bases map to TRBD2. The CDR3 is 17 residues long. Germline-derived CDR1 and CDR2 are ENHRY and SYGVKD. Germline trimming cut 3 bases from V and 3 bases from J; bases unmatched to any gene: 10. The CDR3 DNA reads TGTGCCATCAGTGACTCCCGTGGTAGCGGGAGTACAGATACGCAGTATTTT. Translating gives CAISDSRGSGSTDTQYF.

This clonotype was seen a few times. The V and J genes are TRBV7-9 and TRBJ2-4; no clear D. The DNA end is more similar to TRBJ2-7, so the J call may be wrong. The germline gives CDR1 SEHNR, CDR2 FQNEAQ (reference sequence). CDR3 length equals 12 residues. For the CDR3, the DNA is TGTGCCAGCAGCTACTCGGAGCCCGAGCAGTACTTC. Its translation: CASSYSEPEQYF.

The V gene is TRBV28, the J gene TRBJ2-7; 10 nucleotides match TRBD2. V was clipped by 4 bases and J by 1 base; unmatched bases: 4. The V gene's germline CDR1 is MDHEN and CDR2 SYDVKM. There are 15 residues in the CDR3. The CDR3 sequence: CASSSSGSESYEQYF. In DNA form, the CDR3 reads TGTGCCAGCAGTTCTAGCGGGAGCGAATCCTACGAGCAGTACTTC. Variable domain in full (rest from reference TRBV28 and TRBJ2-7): DVKVTQSSRYLVKRTGEKVFLECVQDMDHENMFWYRQDPGLGLRLIYFSYDVKMKEKGDIPEGYSVSREKKERFSLILESASTNQTSMYLCASSSSGSESYEQYFGPGTRLTVT.

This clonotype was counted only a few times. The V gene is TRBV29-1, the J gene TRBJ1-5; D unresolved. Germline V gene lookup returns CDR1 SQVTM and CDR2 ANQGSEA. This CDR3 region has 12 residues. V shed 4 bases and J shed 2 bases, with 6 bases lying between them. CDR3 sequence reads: CSVAQRNQPQHF. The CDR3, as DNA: TGCAGCGTTGCACAGCGCAATCAGCCCCAGCATTTT.

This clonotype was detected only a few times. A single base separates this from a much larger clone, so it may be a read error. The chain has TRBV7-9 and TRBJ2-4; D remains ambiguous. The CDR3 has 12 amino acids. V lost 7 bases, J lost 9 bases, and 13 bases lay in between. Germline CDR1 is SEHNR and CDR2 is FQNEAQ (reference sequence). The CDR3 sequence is CASNPLRVIQYF. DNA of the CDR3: TGTGCCAGCAACCCACTTCGTGTCATTCAGTACTTC.

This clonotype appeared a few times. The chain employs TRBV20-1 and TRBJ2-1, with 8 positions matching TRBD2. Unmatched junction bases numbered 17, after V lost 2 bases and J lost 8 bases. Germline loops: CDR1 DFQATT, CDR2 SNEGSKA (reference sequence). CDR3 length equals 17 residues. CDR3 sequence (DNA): TGCAGTGCTAGAACGGGAGGGTGGCGGTTGGGGGGCGATGAGCAGTTCTTC. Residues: CSARTGGWRLGGDEQFF.

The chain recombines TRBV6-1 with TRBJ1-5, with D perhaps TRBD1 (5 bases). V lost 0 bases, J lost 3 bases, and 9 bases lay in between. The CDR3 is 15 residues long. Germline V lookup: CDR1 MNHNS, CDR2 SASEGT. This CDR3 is CASSEAGGVNQPQHF. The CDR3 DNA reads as TGTGCCAGCAGTGAAGCAGGAGGGGTCAATCAGCCCCAGCATTTT.

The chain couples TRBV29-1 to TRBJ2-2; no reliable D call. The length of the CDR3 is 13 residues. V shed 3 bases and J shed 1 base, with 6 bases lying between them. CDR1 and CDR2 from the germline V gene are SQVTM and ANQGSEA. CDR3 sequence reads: CSVDAGNTGELFF. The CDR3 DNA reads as TGCAGCGTTGATGCAGGGAACACCGGGGAGCTGTTTTTT.